This T cell receptor (beta chain) came from a study of response to subunit inactivated influenza vaccine. To note about this clonotype: What it recognizes is unknown.

Via MiXCR, TCRdb re-called the RT-PCR reads, giving one row per CDR3 protein. The sample carries approximately 500,000 distinct CDR3 sequences, 13% to 15% recorded once. Study results and caveats: Few additional T cells are recruited per seasonal influenza vaccination, authors suggested.

This sequence was found in a man aged 45-60 years who received an inactivated influenza vaccine. Sequencing was performed on PBMCs from blood, taken approximately 13 days after vaccination.

CDR3 protein: CASSSGTSGRAEETQYF. CDR3 DNA: TGCGCCAGCAGCTCCGGAACTAGCGGGAGGGCCGAGGAGACCCAGTACTTC. The chain carries TRBV5-1 and TRBJ2-5, with 13 positions matching TRBD2. Germline V CDR1 and CDR2: SGHRS, YFSETQ. The junction had 10 bases not matched to a gene; V was cut back by 3 bases and J by 5 bases. The CDR3 covers 17 residues. Full variable domain (missing parts from reference TRBV5-1 and TRBJ2-5): KAGVTQTPRYLIKTRGQQVTLSCSPISGHRSVSWYQQTPGQGLQFLFEYFSETQRNKGNFPGRFSGRQFSNSRSEMNVSTLELGDSALYLCASSSGTSGRAEETQYFGPGTRLLVL.